What follows are 4 T cell receptor beta chains derived from one specimen sequenced in a study of shared clonotypes between healthy human individuals. Some clones are missing from TCRdb's copy, which holds only in-frame ones; the method was immunoSEQ multiplex PCR. The repertoire holds 660,000 or so clones, with roughly 95% as singletons. Positively selected for CCR7, the CD45RO-negative cells used as naive CD8 cells excluded terminally differentiated effector memory CD45RA+ cells. Sequencing was carried out using naive CD8+ T cells sorted from blood. The source is a woman aged 25 to 39 in good health.

This rearrangement joins TRBV27 to TRBJ2-3; D possibly uses TRBD1 or TRBD2 (5 bases each). Germline CDR1 MNHEY, CDR2 SMNVEV (reference sequence). V lost 5 bases and J lost 4, with 16 bases in between. This CDR3 comprises 15 residues. As DNA, the CDR3 is TGTGCCAGCAGTCCGACCGGGGCGGTGTCAGATACGCAGTATTTT. Translation gives CASSPTGAVSDTQYF.

In its sample, this clone was seen once. The V call is TRBV5-5, the J call TRBJ1-3, with a tentative D call TRBD1 (6 bases). CDR1 SGHKS and CDR2 YYEKEE come from the germline V gene (reference sequence). The CDR3 has 15 amino acids. V was clipped by 0 bases and J by 4 bases, with 11 bases between them. The DNA for the CDR3 is TGTGCCAGCAGCTTGGACCCAGGGGAGGGAAACACCATATATTTT. Its protein is CASSLDPGEGNTIYF.

This clone was seen once. Here the CDR3 reads CASRYSGITYNEQFF. The DNA for the CDR3 is TGTGCCAGCAGGTATAGCGGGATTACCTACAATGAGCAGTTCTTC. This chain connects TRBV27 to TRBJ2-1, with 8 positions matching TRBD2. Germline V lookup: CDR1 MNHEY, CDR2 SMNVEV (reference sequence). The length of the CDR3 is 15 residues. V gave up 6 bases and J gave up 2 bases; unmatched junction bases: 6.

The J gene is TRBJ2-7, the V gene TRBV7-6; D is perhaps TRBD1 or TRBD2 (5 bases each). The V end was cut by 2 bases, the J end by 6 bases, with 17 bases between. Germline V gives CDR1 SGHVS, CDR2 FNYEAQ. This CDR3 contains 15 residues. DNA of the CDR3: TGTGCCAGCAGCTTATTTGCGGGCAGGGAGAGCGAGCAGTACTTC. This encodes CASSLFAGRESEQYF.